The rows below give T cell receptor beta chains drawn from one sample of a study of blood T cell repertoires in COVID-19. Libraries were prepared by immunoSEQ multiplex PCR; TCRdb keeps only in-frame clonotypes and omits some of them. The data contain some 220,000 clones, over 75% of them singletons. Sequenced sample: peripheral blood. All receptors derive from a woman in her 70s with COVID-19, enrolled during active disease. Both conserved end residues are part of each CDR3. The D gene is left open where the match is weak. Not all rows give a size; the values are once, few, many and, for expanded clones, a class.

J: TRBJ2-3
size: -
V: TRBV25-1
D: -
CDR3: CASSELAGSGDTQYF
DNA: TGTGCCAGCAGTGAACTGGCCGGTTCGGGGGATACGCAGTATTTT

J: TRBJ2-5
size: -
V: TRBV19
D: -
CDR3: CASSITTTEQETQYF
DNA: TGTGCCAGTAGTATAACGACGACAGAACAAGAGACCCAGTACTTC

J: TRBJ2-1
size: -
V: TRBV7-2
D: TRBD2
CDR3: CASRRSGASYNEQFF
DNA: TGTGCCAGCAGGCGTAGCGGGGCCTCCTACAATGAGCAGTTCTTC

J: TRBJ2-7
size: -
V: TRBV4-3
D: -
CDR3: CASSQGGTGLYEQYF
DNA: TGCGCCAGCAGCCAAGGGGGGACGGGACTTTACGAGCAGTACTTC

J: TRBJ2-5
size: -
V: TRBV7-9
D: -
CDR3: CASSLGDSQETQYF
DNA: TGTGCCAGCAGCTTGGGGGACTCCCAAGAGACCCAGTACTTC

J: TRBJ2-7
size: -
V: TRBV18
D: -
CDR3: CASSPAETYEQYF
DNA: TGTGCCAGCTCACCAGCGGAGACCTACGAGCAGTACTTC

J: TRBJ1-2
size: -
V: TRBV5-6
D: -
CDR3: CASSLDGRGPFGYGYTF
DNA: TGTGCCAGCAGCTTGGACGGACGGGGTCCATTCGGCTATGGCTACACCTTC

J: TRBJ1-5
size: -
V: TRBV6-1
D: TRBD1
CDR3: CASSEMTGGGNQPQHF
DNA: TGTGCCAGCAGTGAAATGACAGGGGGCGGCAATCAGCCCCAGCATTTT

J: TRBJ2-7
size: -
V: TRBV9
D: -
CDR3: CASSVSPNHEQYF
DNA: TGTGCCAGCAGCGTAAGCCCGAACCACGAGCAGTACTTC

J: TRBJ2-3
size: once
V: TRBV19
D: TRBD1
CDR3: CASKSGDRGTDTQYF
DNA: TGTGCCAGTAAATCTGGGGACAGGGGCACAGATACGCAGTATTTT

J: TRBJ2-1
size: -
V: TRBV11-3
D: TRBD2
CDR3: CASSLVYGGGSQFF
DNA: TGTGCCAGCAGCTTAGTATATGGCGGGGGGTCGCAGTTCTTC

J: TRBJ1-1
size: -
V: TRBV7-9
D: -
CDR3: CASSETVNTEAFF
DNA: TGTGCCAGCAGCGAGACAGTGAACACTGAAGCTTTCTTT

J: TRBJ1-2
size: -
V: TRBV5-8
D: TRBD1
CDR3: CASSLDDRGLYGYTF
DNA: TGTGCCAGCAGCTTGGACGACAGGGGGCTCTATGGCTACACCTTC

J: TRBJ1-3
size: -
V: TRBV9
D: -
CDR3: CASSVVDSAGNTIYF
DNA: TGTGCCAGCAGCGTAGTTGACAGCGCTGGAAACACCATATATTTT

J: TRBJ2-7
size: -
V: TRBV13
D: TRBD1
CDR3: CASSLGDRAYEQYF
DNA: TGTGCCAGCAGCTTAGGGGACAGGGCCTACGAGCAGTACTTC